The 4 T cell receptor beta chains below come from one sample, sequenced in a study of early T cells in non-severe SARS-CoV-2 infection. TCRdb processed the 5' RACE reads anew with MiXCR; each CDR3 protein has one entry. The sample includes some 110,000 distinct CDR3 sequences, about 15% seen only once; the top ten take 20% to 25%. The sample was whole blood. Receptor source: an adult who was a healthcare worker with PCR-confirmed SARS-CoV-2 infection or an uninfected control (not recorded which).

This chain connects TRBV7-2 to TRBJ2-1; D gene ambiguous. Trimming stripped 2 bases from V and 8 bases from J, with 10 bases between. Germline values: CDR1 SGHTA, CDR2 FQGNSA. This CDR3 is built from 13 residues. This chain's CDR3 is CASSLRSWDEQFF. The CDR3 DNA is TGTGCCAGCAGCTTAAGGTCCTGGGATGAGCAGTTCTTC.

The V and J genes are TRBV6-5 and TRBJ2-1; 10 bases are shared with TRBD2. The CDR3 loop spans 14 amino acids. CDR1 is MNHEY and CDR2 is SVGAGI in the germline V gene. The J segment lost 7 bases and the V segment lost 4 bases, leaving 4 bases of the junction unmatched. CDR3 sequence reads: CASSLAGGGNEQFF. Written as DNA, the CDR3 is TGTGCCAGCAGTTTAGCGGGGGGTGGGAATGAGCAGTTCTTC.

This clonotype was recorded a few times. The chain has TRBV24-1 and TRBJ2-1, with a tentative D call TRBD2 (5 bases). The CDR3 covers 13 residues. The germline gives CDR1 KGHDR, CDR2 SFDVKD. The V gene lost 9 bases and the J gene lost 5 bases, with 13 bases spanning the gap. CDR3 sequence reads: CATSSGIDNEQFF. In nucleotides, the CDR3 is TGTGCCACCTCGAGCGGAATAGACAATGAGCAGTTCTTC.

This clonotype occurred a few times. CDR3: CASSLSQDRLFF. The DNA of the CDR3 is TGTGCCAGCAGCTTGAGTCAGGACAGGCTGTTTTTT. The chain employs TRBV7-6 and TRBJ1-4, with 7 bases that match TRBD1. The CDR3 runs to 12 residues. Germline CDR1 SGHVS, CDR2 FNYEAQ. V lost 3 bases and J lost 14; bases outside the gene matches: 6.